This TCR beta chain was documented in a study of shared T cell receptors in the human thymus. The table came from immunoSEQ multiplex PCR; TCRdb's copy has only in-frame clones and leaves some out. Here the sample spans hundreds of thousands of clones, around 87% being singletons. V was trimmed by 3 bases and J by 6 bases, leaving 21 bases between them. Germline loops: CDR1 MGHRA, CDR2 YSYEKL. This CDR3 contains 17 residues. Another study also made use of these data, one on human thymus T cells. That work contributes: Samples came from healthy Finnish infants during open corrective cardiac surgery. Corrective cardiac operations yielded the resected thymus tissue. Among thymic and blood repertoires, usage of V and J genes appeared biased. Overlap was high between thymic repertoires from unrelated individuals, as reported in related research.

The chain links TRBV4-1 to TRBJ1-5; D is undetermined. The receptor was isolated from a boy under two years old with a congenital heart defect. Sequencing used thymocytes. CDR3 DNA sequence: TGCGCCAGCAGCCAGCAGCAGTTAAGGGCGGGGATTCAGCCCCAGCATTTT. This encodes CASSQQQLRAGIQPQHF.